What follows are 23 T cell receptor beta chains derived from one specimen sequenced in a study of blood T cells in healthy people across ages. Together with a sample-barcoded 5' primer, a J-beta primer mix was included in a second PCR lasting about 7 to 12 cycles. TCRdb processed the 5' RACE reads anew with MiXCR; each CDR3 protein has one entry. The repertoire holds fewer than 900,000 distinct CDR3 sequences, with about 37% as singletons. Sequenced input: blood. The receptors originated from a young man in good health.

The genes are TRBV9 and TRBJ1-2, with D uncertain. Between the trimmed V and J ends, which lost 5 bases and 6 bases, there was a span of 5 bases. This CDR3 region has 10 residues. The V gene's germline CDR1 is SGDLS and CDR2 YYNGEE. The DNA for the CDR3 is TGTGCCAGCAGTGGAGATGGCTACACCTTC. Translated: CASSGDGYTF. Filled out from reference TRBV9 and TRBJ1-2, the complete variable domain reads DSGVTQTPKHLITATGQRVTLRCSPRSGDLSVYWYQQSLDQGLQFLIQYYNGEERAKGNILERFSAQQFPDLHSELNLSSLELGDSALYFCASSGDGYTFGSGTRLTVV.

Note on this clonotype: The junction and the germline gene differ at one end; a read error may be behind it. The rearrangement uses TRBV7-2 and TRBJ1-2; D is possibly TRBD1 (6 bases). The germline V gene encodes CDR1 SGHTA and CDR2 FQGNSA. The length of the CDR3 is 14 residues. The CDR3 sequence: CAGSLAARGHGYTF. CDR3 nucleotides: TGTGCCGGCAGCTTAGCTGCCAGGGGCCATGGCTACACCTTC. Based on the CDR3 plus reference TRBV7-2 and TRBJ1-2, the full variable domain is GAGVSQSPSNKVTEKGKDVELRCDPISGHTALYWYRQSLGQGLEFLIYFQGNSAPDKSGLPSDRFSAERTGGSVSTLTIQRTQQEDSAVYLCAGSLAARGHGYTFGSGTRLTVV.

This clonotype was seen only a few times. The chain has TRBV20-1 and TRBJ1-4; D possibly corresponds to TRBD1 (5 bases). Germline V gives CDR1 DFQATT, CDR2 SNEGSKA (reference sequence). The CDR3 sequence is 15 residues long. The V and J ends lost 2 bases and 7 bases respectively, with 17 bases between them. CDR3 protein: CSARPTPGPSEKLFF. CDR3 nucleotides: TGCAGTGCTAGACCAACTCCGGGACCTAGTGAAAAACTGTTTTTT.

This clonotype was picked up a small number of times. V and J are TRBV7-9 and TRBJ2-3; D possibly corresponds to TRBD2 (6 bases). The CDR3 is 18 amino acids. Trimming took 5 bases from V and 2 from J, leaving 23 bases between them. Germline-derived CDR1 and CDR2 are SEHNR and FQNEAQ (reference sequence). Here the CDR3 DNA reads TGTGCCAGCAGCCCACCGGGGGAGCGGCGACACCTCACAGATACGCAGTATTTT. This encodes CASSPPGERRHLTDTQYF.

The table lists this clonotype with a few counts. This chain connects TRBV27 to TRBJ2-3; TRBD2 aligns across 12 bases. With 1 base clipped from V and 2 bases from J, the junction kept 4 bases outside the gene matches. The CDR3 spans 17 residues. In germline, CDR1 is MNHEY, CDR2 SMNVEV (reference sequence). CDR3 loop: CASSLWASGGVTDTQYF. The CDR3, as DNA: TGTGCCAGCAGTTTATGGGCTAGCGGGGGGGTCACAGATACGCAGTATTTT.

The table lists this clonotype with many counts. The CDR3 DNA reads TGTGCCAGCAGCTCGACACAGGGGACAGATACGCAGTATTTT. This translates into CASSSTQGTDTQYF. This chain connects TRBV5-5 to TRBJ2-3; TRBD1 agrees at 7 bases. The J segment lost 3 bases and the V segment lost 3 bases, leaving 4 bases of the junction unmatched. The germline V gene has CDR1 SGHKS and CDR2 YYEKEE (reference sequence). The CDR3 totals 14 residues.

Many counts were recorded for this clonotype. The V call is TRBV4-3, the J call TRBJ1-1; TRBD1 might be the D (5 bases). This CDR3 has 16 amino acids. V was shortened by 2 bases and J by 0 bases, with 13 bases between the two germline ends. Germline V CDR1 and CDR2: LGHNA, YSLEER. The CDR3 loop is CASSQQGRTMNTEAFF. In DNA, the CDR3 is TGCGCCAGCAGCCAACAGGGACGGACTATGAACACTGAAGCTTTCTTT.

There are many counts of this clonotype. Germline is not matched at one junction end, which may reflect a read error. The V gene is TRBV7-7, the J gene TRBJ2-7, with 7 nucleotides matching TRBD1. The germline CDR1 and CDR2 sequences are SSHAT and FNYEAQ (reference sequence). CDR3 size: 14 residues. The CDR3 here is CASSPAQGAYEQYF. The CDR3, as DNA: TGTGCTAGCAGCCCAGCCCAGGGGGCCTACGAGCAGTACTTC.

This clonotype was seen a handful of times. The chain links TRBV5-4 to TRBJ2-5; no reliable D call. The CDR3 runs to 15 residues. V was clipped by 3 bases and J by 0 bases, with 12 bases between them. Germline V lookup: CDR1 SGHNT, CDR2 YYREEE (reference sequence). CDR3 sequence reads: CASSSDKAYQETQYF. The CDR3 region has the DNA TGTGCCAGCAGCTCCGACAAGGCCTACCAAGAGACCCAGTACTTC.

The table lists this clonotype with many counts. The chain employs TRBV9 and TRBJ2-1; 7 positions agree with TRBD2. This CDR3 has 14 residues. CDR1 and CDR2 (germline): SGDLS, YYNGEE. The trim removed 2 bases at V and 8 bases at J, leaving 7 bases unmatched. Here the CDR3 reads CASSVGEGSDEQFF. CDR3 nucleotides: TGTGCCAGCAGCGTGGGGGAGGGATCGGATGAGCAGTTCTTC.

This clonotype turned up a few times. V is TRBV2 and J is TRBJ1-5; possibly TRBD1 for D (5 bases). There are 15 residues in the CDR3. Germline V gene data show CDR1 as SNHLY and CDR2 as FYNNEI. With 7 bases removed from V and 2 bases from J, the gap between germline ends came to 15 bases. CDR3 DNA: TGTGCCAGCAAGGCAGGGCCTATACGCAATCAGCCCCAGCATTTT. This codes for CASKAGPIRNQPQHF.

The V and J genes are TRBV5-5 and TRBJ1-3, with D perhaps TRBD1 (6 bases). V was pared by 4 bases and J by 0 bases, with 14 bases between. The CDR3 consists of 16 residues. CDR1 and CDR2 from the germline V gene are SGHKS and YYEKEE (reference sequence). The CDR3 sequence: CASSVKGGNSGNTIYF. In DNA form, the CDR3 reads TGTGCCAGCAGCGTCAAAGGGGGGAACTCTGGAAACACCATATATTTT.

The sample holds many counts of this clonotype. The rearrangement uses TRBV5-1 and TRBJ2-3; D gene unclear. CDR1 and CDR2 from the germline V gene are SGHRS and YFSETQ. The CDR3 consists of 15 residues. The V gene lost 0 bases and the J gene lost 1 base, with 9 bases spanning the gap. CDR3 amino acids: CASSLDTSGTDTQYF. The CDR3 DNA is TGCGCCAGCAGCTTGGATACGTCTGGCACAGATACGCAGTATTTT.

This clonotype was counted between two and nine times. The gene calls are TRBV20-1 and TRBJ2-3; 7 bases fit TRBD1. The CDR3 totals 13 residues. Germline V gene data show CDR1 as DFQATT and CDR2 as SNEGSKA (reference sequence). Trimming at V came to 6 bases and at J to 5 bases, leaving 8 bases not matched to a gene. The CDR3 bases are TGCAGTGCCGCACAGGGGCATCAAGATACGCAGTATTTT. It specifies CSAAQGHQDTQYF.

The table lists this clonotype with a few counts. J is TRBJ2-5 and V is TRBV7-9; D remains unclear. V gave up 5 bases and J gave up 11 bases, with 21 bases separating them. Germline lookup yields CDR1 SEHNR and CDR2 FQNEAQ (reference sequence). The CDR3 has 14 amino acids. The CDR3 DNA reads as TGTGCCAGCAGCCTAACTGGGAATTACAATGAGCAGTACTTC. It yields the protein CASSLTGNYNEQYF.

Only a few counts were recorded for this clonotype. The CDR3 region is CASSEDRTYQEKLFF. As DNA, the CDR3 is TGTGCCAGCAGTGAGGACAGGACGTATCAGGAAAAACTGTTTTTT. The chain employs TRBV12-3 or TRBV12-4 and TRBJ1-4; 7 bases map to TRBD1. Trimming removed 5 bases from V and 8 bases from J; junction bases left unmatched: 11. The CDR3 length is 15 residues.

The V and J genes are TRBV29-1 and TRBJ1-1, with unresolved D. The V and J ends lost 2 bases and 3 bases respectively, with 10 bases between them. The CDR3 spans 13 residues. Germline V gives CDR1 SQVTM, CDR2 ANQGSEA. CDR3 sequence: CSVERRVDTEAFF. In DNA, the CDR3 is TGCAGCGTTGAACGTCGGGTGGACACTGAAGCTTTCTTT.

The chain uses TRBV6-5 and TRBJ2-3; TRBD2 matches at 7 bases. Unmatched junction bases numbered 10, after V lost 2 bases and J lost 5 bases. The CDR3 covers 16 residues. Looked up from germline, CDR1 is MNHEY and CDR2 is SVGAGI. DNA of the CDR3: TGTGCCAGCAGTTACACGACGGGAGGCTCTGGAGATACGCAGTATTTT. Translated, it gives CASSYTTGGSGDTQYF.

This clonotype was found many times. This chain joins TRBV5-1 and TRBJ2-5; D is unclear. CDR3 size: 12 residues. Per the germline V gene, CDR1 is SGHRS and CDR2 is YFSETQ. Trimming took 6 bases from V and 3 from J, leaving 9 bases between them. Here the CDR3 DNA reads TGCGCCAGCAATACAGATGAAGAGACCCAGTACTTC. Its translation is CASNTDEETQYF. Full variable domain (outside the CDR3, taken from reference TRBV5-1 and TRBJ2-5): KAGVTQTPRYLIKTRGQQVTLSCSPISGHRSVSWYQQTPGQGLQFLFEYFSETQRNKGNFPGRFSGRQFSNSRSEMNVSTLELGDSALYLCASNTDEETQYFGPGTRLLVL.

The chain joins TRBV7-2 to TRBJ2-2; D gene ambiguous. The CDR3 extends over 15 amino acids. The ends were cut back, 3 bases at V and 0 bases at J, with 8 bases in the middle. The germline V gene has CDR1 SGHTA and CDR2 FQGNSA. CDR3 in amino acids: CASSLVGSNTGELFF. CDR3 DNA: TGTGCCAGCAGCTTGGTGGGTTCGAACACCGGGGAGCTGTTTTTT.

The sample holds many counts of this clonotype. The rearrangement joins TRBV29-1 to TRBJ2-7; TRBD2 aligns across 8 bases. The CDR3 totals 13 residues. Per the germline V gene, CDR1 is SQVTM and CDR2 is ANQGSEA. V lost 7 bases and J lost 0; bases outside the gene matches: 5. This CDR3 reads CSAVAGSSYEQYF. CDR3 DNA sequence: TGCAGCGCCGTAGCGGGGAGCTCCTACGAGCAGTACTTC.

This clonotype was seen a few times. V and J are TRBV20-1 and TRBJ1-6, with 10 positions matching TRBD1. This CDR3 contains 15 residues. Trimming removed 6 bases from V and 7 bases from J; junction bases left unmatched: 9. The germline V gene encodes CDR1 DFQATT and CDR2 SNEGSKA (reference sequence). This chain's CDR3 is CSAQTPGQGNSPLHF. As DNA, the CDR3 is TGCAGTGCCCAAACCCCGGGACAGGGGAATTCACCCCTCCACTTT.

This clonotype was seen many times. V and J are TRBV3-1 and TRBJ2-5; 11 bases are a match to TRBD2. J gave up 1 base and V 2 bases, and 6 bases lay outside the gene matches. Germline V gene data show CDR1 as LGHDT and CDR2 as YNNKEL (reference sequence). The CDR3 has 17 amino acids. The CDR3 DNA sequence: TGTGCCAGCAGCCAAAAGGGGACTAGCGGCCTCCAAGAGACCCAGTACTTC. Residues: CASSQKGTSGLQETQYF.